The present T cell receptor (beta chain) was sequenced within a study of response to subunit inactivated influenza vaccine. The CDR3 consists of 15 residues. CDR1 and CDR2 (germline): MDHEN, SYDVKM. Trimming took 0 bases from V and 1 from J; bases not matched to a gene: 0. MiXCR, applied by TCRdb to the RT-PCR reads, yields one record per CDR3 protein. The sample shows roughly 760,000 distinct CDR3 sequences, 21% of them seen only once. This TCR was recovered from a man aged 45-65 years who received an inactivated influenza vaccine. The J gene is TRBJ1-1, the V gene TRBV28; 9 nucleotides align to TRBD1. Sequences were derived from PBMCs from blood, sampled 5 to 6 days after vaccination. Here the CDR3 reads CASSLWTGGNTEAFF. CDR3 DNA sequence: TGTGCCAGCAGTTTATGGACAGGGGGGAACACTGAAGCTTTCTTT.